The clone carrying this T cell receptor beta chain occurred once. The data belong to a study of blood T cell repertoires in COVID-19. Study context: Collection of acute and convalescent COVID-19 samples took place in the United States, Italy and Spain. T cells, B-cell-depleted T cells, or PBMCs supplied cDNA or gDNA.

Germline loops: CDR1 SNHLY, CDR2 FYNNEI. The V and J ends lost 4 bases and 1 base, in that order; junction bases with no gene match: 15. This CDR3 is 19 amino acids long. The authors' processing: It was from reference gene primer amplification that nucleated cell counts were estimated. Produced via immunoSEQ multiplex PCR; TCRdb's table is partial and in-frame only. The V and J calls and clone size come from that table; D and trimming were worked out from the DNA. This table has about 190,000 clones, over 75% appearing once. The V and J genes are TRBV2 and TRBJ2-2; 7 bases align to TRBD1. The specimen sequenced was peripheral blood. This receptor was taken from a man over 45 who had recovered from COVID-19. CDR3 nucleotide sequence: TGTGCCAGCAGTGCACCAGATTACCTCAGGGGGAGGAACACCGGGGAGCTGTTTTTT. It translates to CASSAPDYLRGRNTGELFF.